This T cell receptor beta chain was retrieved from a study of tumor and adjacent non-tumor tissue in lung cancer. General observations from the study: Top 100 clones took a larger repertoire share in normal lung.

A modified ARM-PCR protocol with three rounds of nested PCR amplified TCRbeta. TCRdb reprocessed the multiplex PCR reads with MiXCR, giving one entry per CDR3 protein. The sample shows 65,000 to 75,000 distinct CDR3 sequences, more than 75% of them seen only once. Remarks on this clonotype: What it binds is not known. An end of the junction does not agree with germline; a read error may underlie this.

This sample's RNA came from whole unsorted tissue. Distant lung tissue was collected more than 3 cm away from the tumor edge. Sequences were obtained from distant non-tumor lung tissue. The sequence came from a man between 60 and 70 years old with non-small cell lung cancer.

In nucleotides, the CDR3 is TGCGCCAGCAGCCAAGGCCAGGGATGGAACACTGAAGGTTTCTTT. Protein sequence: CASSQGQGWNTEGFF. The V and J genes are TRBV4-1 and TRBJ1-1, with D perhaps TRBD1 (5 bases). This CDR3 contains 15 residues. The V gene's germline CDR1 is MGHRA and CDR2 YSYEKL.